This T cell receptor (beta chain) emerged from a study of T cells in Graves' hyperthyroidism and ophthalmopathy. This clonotype was counted a few times. Regions amplified from RNA transcripts were the TCR beta CDR3 regions. The HTBI set primed first-round TCR CDR3 RT-PCR. From the multiplex PCR reads, TCRdb called clonotypes with MiXCR, one entry per CDR3 protein. The repertoire includes around 400,000 distinct CDR3 sequences, around a quarter of them detected once, and 70% to 75% sits in the top ten. Germline loops: CDR1 LGHDT, CDR2 YNNKEL (reference sequence). This CDR3 is 14 amino acids long. V lost 4 bases and J lost 4, with 12 bases in between.

Sequenced sample: blood. The TCR was taken from a man aged 45 to 65 with Graves' hyperthyroidism. This sequence joins TRBV3-1 and TRBJ2-3; D gene unclear. The CDR3 DNA reads as TGTGCCAGCAGCCTAGATCACTATGCAGATACGCAGTATTTT. This sequence encodes CASSLDHYADTQYF.